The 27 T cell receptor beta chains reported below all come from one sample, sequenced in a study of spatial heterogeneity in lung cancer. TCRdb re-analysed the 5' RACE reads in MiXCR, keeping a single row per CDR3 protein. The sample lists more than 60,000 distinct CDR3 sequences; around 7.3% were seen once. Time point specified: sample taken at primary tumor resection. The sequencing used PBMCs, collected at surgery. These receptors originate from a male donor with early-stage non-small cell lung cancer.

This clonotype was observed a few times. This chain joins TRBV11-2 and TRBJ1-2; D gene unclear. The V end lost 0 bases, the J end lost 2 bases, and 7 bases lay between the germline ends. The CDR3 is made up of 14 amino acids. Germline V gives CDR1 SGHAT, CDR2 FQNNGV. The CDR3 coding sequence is TGTGCCAGCAGCTTAGACCCGAAAAACTATGGCTACACCTTC. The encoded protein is CASSLDPKNYGYTF.

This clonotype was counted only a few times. The DNA for the CDR3 is TGCGCCAGCAGCTTGGGATCAGGAAACACCGGGGAGCTGTTTTTT. Its protein product is CASSLGSGNTGELFF. The chain joins TRBV5-1 to TRBJ2-2; D is unclear. The V and J ends lost 0 bases and 2 bases respectively, with 8 bases between them. The CDR3 consists of 15 residues. The germline V gene encodes CDR1 SGHRS and CDR2 YFSETQ.

CDR3 sequence (DNA): TGTGCCAGCAGCCCCCGGGACTTCTCCTACGAGCAGTACTTC. Protein sequence: CASSPRDFSYEQYF. The rearrangement joins TRBV7-2 to TRBJ2-7; D is perhaps TRBD2 (6 bases). The germline CDR1 and CDR2 sequences are SGHTA and FQGNSA. The length of the CDR3 is 14 residues. V lost 5 bases, J lost 0 bases, and 11 bases lay in between.

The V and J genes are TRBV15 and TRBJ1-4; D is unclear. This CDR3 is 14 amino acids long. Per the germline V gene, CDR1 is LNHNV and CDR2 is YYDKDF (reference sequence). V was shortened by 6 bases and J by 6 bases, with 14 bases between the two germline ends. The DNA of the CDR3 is TGTGCCACCAGTCCCGCAGAACGTGATGAAAAACTGTTTTTT. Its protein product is CATSPAERDEKLFF.

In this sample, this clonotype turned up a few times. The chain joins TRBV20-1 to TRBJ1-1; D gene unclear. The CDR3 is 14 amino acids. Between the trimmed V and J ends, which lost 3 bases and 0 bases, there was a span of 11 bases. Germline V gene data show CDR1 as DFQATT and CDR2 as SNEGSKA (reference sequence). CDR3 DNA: TGCAGTGCTAGGACCGTCCAGCTGAACACTGAAGCTTTCTTT. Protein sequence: CSARTVQLNTEAFF.

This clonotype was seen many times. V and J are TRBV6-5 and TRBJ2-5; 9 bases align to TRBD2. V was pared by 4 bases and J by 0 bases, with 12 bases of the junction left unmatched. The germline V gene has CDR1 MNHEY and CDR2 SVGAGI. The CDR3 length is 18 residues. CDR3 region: CASSSRIAGALYQETQYF. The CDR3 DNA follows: TGTGCCAGCAGTTCCAGAATAGCGGGAGCACTGTACCAAGAGACCCAGTACTTC.

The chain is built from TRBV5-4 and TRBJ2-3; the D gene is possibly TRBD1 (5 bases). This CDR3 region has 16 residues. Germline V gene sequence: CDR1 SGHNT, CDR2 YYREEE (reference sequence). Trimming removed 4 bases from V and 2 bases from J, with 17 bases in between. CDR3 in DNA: TGTGCCAGCAGCATACTTCTGGACACCTCCACAGATACGCAGTATTTT. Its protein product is CASSILLDTSTDTQYF. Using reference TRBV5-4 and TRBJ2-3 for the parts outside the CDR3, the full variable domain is ETGVTQSPTHLIKTRGQQVTLRCSSQSGHNTVSWYQQALGQGPQFIFQYYREEENGRGNFPPRFSGLQFPNYSSELNVNALELDDSALYLCASSILLDTSTDTQYFGPGTRLTVL.

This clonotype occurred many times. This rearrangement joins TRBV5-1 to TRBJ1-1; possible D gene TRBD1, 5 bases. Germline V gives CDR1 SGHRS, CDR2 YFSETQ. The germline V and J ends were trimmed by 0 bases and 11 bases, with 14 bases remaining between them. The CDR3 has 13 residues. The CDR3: CASSLAGAGHAFF. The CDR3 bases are TGCGCCAGCAGCTTGGCCGGGGCAGGGCACGCTTTCTTT.

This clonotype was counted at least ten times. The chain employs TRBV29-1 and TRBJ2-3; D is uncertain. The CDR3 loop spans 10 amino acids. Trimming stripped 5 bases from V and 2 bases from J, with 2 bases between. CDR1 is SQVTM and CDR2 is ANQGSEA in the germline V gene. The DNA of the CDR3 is TGCAGCGTTAACACAGATACGCAGTATTTT. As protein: CSVNTDTQYF.

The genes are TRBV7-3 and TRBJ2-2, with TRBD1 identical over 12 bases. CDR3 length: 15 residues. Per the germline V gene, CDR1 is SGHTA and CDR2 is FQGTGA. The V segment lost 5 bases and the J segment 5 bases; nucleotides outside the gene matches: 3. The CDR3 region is CASSRDRGRTGELFF. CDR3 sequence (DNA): TGTGCCAGCAGCCGGGACAGGGGGCGGACCGGGGAGCTGTTTTTT. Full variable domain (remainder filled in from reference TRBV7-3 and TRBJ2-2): GAGVSQTPSNKVTEKGKYVELRCDPISGHTALYWYRQSLGQGPEFLIYFQGTGAADDSGLPNDRFFAVRPEGSVSTLKIQRTERGDSAVYLCASSRDRGRTGELFFGEGSRLTVL.

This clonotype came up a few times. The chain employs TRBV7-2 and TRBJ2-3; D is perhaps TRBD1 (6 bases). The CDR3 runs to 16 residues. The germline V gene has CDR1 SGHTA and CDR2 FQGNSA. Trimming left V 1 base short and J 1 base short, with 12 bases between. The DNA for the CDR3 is TGTGCCAGCAGCTTAGTTTCCAGGGGCCGCACAGATACGCAGTATTTT. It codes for CASSLVSRGRTDTQYF.

The CDR3 reads CASSALGRLNSGANVLTF. DNA of the CDR3: TGTGCCAGCAGCGCGTTGGGCAGGCTAAACTCTGGGGCCAACGTCCTGACTTTC. The J gene is TRBJ2-6, the V gene TRBV14, with unresolved D. CDR1 and CDR2 from the germline V gene are SGHDN and FVKESK. The CDR3 is 18 residues long. The V gene lost 5 bases and the J gene lost 0 bases, with 17 bases spanning the gap.

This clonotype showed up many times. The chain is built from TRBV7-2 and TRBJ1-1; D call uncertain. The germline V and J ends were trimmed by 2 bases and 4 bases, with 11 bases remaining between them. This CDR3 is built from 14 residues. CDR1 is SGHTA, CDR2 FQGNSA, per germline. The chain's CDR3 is CASSLKARGTEAFF. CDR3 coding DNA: TGTGCCAGCAGCTTAAAGGCGCGGGGCACTGAAGCTTTCTTT.

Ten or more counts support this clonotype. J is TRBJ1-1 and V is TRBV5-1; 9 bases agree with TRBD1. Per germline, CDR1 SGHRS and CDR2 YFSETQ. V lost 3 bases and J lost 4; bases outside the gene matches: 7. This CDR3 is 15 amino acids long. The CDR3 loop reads CASSWGQGRVTEAFF. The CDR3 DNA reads TGCGCCAGCAGCTGGGGACAGGGTCGGGTCACTGAAGCTTTCTTT.

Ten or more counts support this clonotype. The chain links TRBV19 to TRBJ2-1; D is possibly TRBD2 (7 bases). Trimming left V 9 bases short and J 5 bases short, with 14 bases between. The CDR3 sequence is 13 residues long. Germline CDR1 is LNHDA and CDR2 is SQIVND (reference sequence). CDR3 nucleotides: TGTGCCAGCAGCTTAGGGGGGGACAATGAGCAGTTCTTC. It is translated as CASSLGGDNEQFF. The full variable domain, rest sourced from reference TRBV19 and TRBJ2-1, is DGGITQSPKYLFRKEGQNVTLSCEQNLNHDAMYWYRQDPGQGLRLIYYSQIVNDFQKGDIAEGYSVSREKKESFPLTVTSAQKNPTAFYLCASSLGGDNEQFFGPGTRLTVL.

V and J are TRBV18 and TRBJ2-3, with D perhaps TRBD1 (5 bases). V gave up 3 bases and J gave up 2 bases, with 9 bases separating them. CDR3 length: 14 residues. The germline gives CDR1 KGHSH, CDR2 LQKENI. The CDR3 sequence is CASSPSGLTDTQYF. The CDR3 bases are TGTGCCAGCTCACCTTCAGGGCTCACAGATACGCAGTATTTT.

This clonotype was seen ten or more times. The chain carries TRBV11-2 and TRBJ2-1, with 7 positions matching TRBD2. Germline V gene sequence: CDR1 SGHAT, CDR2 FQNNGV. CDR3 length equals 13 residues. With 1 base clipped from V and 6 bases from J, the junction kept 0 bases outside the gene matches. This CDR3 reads CASSLGTSNEQFF. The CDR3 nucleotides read TGTGCCAGCAGCTTAGGGACTAGCAATGAGCAGTTCTTC.

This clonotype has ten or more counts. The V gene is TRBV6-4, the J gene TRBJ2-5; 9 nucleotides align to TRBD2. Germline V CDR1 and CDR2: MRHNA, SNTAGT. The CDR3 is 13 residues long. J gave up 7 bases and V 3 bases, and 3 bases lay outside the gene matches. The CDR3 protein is CASSEREGVTQYF. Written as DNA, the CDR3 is TGTGCCAGCAGTGAGCGGGAGGGAGTGACCCAGTACTTC.

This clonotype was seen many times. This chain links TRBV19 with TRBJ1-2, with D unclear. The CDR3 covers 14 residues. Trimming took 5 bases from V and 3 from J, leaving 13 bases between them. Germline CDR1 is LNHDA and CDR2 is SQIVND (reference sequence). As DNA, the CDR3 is TGTGCCAGTAGTTTCCCGACGAGCTACTATGGCTACACCTTC. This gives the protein CASSFPTSYYGYTF.

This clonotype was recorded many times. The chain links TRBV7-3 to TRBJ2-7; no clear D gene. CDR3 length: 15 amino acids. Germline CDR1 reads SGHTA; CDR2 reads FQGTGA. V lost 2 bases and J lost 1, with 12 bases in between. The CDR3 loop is CASSLGPASSYEQYF. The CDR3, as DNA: TGTGCCAGCAGCTTAGGGCCAGCGAGTTCCTACGAGCAGTACTTC.

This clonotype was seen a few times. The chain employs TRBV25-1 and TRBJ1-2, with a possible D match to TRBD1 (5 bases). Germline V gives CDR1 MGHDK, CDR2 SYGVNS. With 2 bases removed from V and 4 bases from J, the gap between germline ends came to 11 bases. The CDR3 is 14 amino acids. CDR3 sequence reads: CASSEASGGYGYTF. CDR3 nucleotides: TGTGCCAGCAGTGAAGCCTCTGGGGGCTATGGCTACACCTTC.

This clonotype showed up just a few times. This chain's CDR3 is CASSVADNSPLHF. As DNA, the CDR3 is TGTGCCAGCAGCGTAGCCGATAATTCACCCCTCCACTTT. The chain is built from TRBV9 and TRBJ1-6; no definite D call. Germline V lookup: CDR1 SGDLS, CDR2 YYNGEE. V lost 0 bases to trimming and J lost 5 bases, with 3 bases between them. CDR3 size: 13 residues.

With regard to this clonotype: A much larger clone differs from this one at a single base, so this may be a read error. The CDR3 DNA reads as TGTGCCAGCAGTTCCGAACTAGCTGGCACCGGGGAGCTGTTTTTT. The encoded protein is CASSSELAGTGELFF. The chain combines TRBV6-5 with TRBJ2-2; possibly TRBD2 for D (6 bases). This CDR3 comprises 15 residues. Trimming took off 4 bases at V and 4 bases at J, with 13 bases between the two ends. Germline V gene sequence: CDR1 MNHEY, CDR2 SVGAGI.

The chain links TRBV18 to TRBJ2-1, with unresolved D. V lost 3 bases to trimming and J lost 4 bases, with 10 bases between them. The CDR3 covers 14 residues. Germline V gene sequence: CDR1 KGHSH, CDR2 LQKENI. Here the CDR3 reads CASSPVTEYNEQFF. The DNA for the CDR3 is TGTGCCAGCTCACCGGTAACCGAGTACAATGAGCAGTTCTTC.

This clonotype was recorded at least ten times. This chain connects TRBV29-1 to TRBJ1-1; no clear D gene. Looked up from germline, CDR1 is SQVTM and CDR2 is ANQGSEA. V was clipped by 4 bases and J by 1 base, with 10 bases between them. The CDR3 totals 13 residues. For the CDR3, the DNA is TGCAGCGTTGCTATGGTAGGGAACACTGAAGCTTTCTTT. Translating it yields CSVAMVGNTEAFF.

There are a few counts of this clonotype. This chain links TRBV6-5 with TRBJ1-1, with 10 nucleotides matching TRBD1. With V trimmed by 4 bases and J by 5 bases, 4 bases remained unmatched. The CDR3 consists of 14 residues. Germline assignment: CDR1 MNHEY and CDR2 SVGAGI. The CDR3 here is CASSSTGGRTEAFF. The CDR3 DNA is TGTGCCAGCAGTTCGACAGGGGGCCGGACTGAAGCTTTCTTT.

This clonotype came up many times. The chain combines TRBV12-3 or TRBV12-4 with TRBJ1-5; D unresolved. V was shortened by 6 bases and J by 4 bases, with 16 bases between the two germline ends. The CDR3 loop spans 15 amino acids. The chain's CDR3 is CASRLGKDWNQPQHF. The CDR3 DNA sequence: TGTGCCAGCAGGCTGGGAAAGGACTGGAATCAGCCCCAGCATTTT.